These 10 T cell receptor beta chains came from one sample sequenced in a study of response to subunit inactivated influenza vaccine. Using its own MiXCR run on the RT-PCR reads, TCRdb lists one record per CDR3 protein. The sample holds hundreds of thousands of distinct CDR3 sequences; about 11% are singletons and the top ten take around 10%. These same data were also listed under a study on T cells expressing NK-cell markers. That paper notes: UMIs were included in TCR beta cDNA generated by 5'RACE template switching.

Sample: PBMCs from blood, taken on the day of vaccination. The receptors come from a middle-aged man who received an inactivated influenza vaccine.

This clonotype was seen at least ten times. The CDR3 DNA reads as TGTGCCAGCAGCTTAGGGATGGGATCAGAGACCCAGTACTTC. Translation gives CASSLGMGSETQYF. This chain uses TRBV11-2 with TRBJ2-5; no definite D call. The CDR3 totals 14 residues. Per germline, CDR1 SGHAT and CDR2 FQNNGV. V dropped 1 base and J dropped 4 bases, with 10 bases sitting between them.

The chain couples TRBV4-1 to TRBJ2-3; 8 nucleotides match TRBD2. The CDR3 runs 16 residues. CDR1 is MGHRA, CDR2 YSYEKL, per germline. V dropped 3 bases and J dropped 4; count of bases not matched to a gene: 9. The CDR3 sequence is CASSHAGLEGSDTQYF. In DNA, the CDR3 is TGCGCCAGCAGCCACGCGGGACTAGAGGGCTCAGATACGCAGTATTTT.

This clonotype was seen a handful of times. This chain connects TRBV7-9 to TRBJ1-1; 7 bases line up with TRBD1. The V gene end was trimmed by 0 bases and the J gene end by 3 bases; junction bases not matched to a gene: 4. CDR1 and CDR2 from the germline V gene are SEHNR and FQNEAQ (reference sequence). The CDR3 sequence is 15 residues long. The CDR3 is CASSLAGQDYTEAFF. CDR3 DNA sequence: TGTGCCAGCAGCTTAGCCGGACAGGACTACACTGAAGCTTTCTTT. The full variable domain, its missing parts supplied by reference TRBV7-9 and TRBJ1-1, is DTGVSQNPRHKITKRGQNVTFRCDPISEHNRLYWYRQTLGQGPEFLTYFQNEAQLEKSRLLSDRFSAERPKGSFSTLEIQRTEQGDSAMYLCASSLAGQDYTEAFFGQGTRLTVV.

V is TRBV6-1 and J is TRBJ2-5; possibly TRBD2 for D (7 bases). The CDR3 spans 14 residues. Between the trimmed V and J ends, which lost 7 bases and 5 bases, there was a span of 17 bases. CDR1 is MNHNS and CDR2 is SASEGT in the germline V gene. CDR3 nucleotide sequence: TGTGCCAGCACAGAGGGAGGGGGGCGCGAGACCCAGTACTTC. Its protein is CASTEGGGRETQYF.

This clonotype was observed a few times. The chain combines TRBV5-1 with TRBJ1-2; no definite D call. V was clipped by 3 bases and J by 8 bases, with 14 bases between them. CDR1 SGHRS and CDR2 YFSETQ come from the germline V gene. The CDR3 is 13 amino acids. The CDR3 bases are TGCGCCAGCAGCTGGCGGACGGGCCTAGGCTACACCTTC. Its protein is CASSWRTGLGYTF. Full variable domain (outside the CDR3, taken from reference TRBV5-1 and TRBJ1-2): KAGVTQTPRYLIKTRGQQVTLSCSPISGHRSVSWYQQTPGQGLQFLFEYFSETQRNKGNFPGRFSGRQFSNSRSEMNVSTLELGDSALYLCASSWRTGLGYTFGSGTRLTVV.

The chain links TRBV20-1 to TRBJ1-2; TRBD1 matches 8 bases. Losses at the gene ends were 4 bases for V and 8 bases for J; bases not matched to a gene: 6. The germline gives CDR1 DFQATT, CDR2 SNEGSKA (reference sequence). CDR3 length: 12 amino acids. The CDR3 region is CSAIGQGKGYTF. CDR3 in DNA: TGCAGTGCTATCGGACAGGGTAAAGGCTACACCTTC.

J is TRBJ1-6 and V is TRBV28; no clear D. V lost 5 bases and J lost 7, with 3 bases in between. The CDR3 totals 11 residues. Germline values: CDR1 MDHEN, CDR2 SYDVKM. CDR3 coding DNA: TGTGCCAGCAGTGACAATTCACCCCTCCACTTT. Protein product: CASSDNSPLHF. Complete variable domain (other parts from reference TRBV28 and TRBJ1-6): DVKVTQSSRYLVKRTGEKVFLECVQDMDHENMFWYRQDPGLGLRLIYFSYDVKMKEKGDIPEGYSVSREKKERFSLILESASTNQTSMYLCASSDNSPLHFGNGTRLTVT.

This rearrangement joins TRBV20-1 to TRBJ2-7, with D perhaps TRBD1 or TRBD2 (5 bases each). V was clipped by 2 bases and J by 3 bases, with 23 bases between them. The CDR3 totals 17 residues. Germline V gives CDR1 DFQATT, CDR2 SNEGSKA (reference sequence). CDR3 in amino acids: CSARKSTGTSSIYEQYF. DNA of the CDR3: TGCAGTGCTAGAAAATCCACCGGGACCTCTTCTATCTACGAGCAGTACTTC.

Only a few counts were recorded for this clonotype. The genes are TRBV12-3 or TRBV12-4 and TRBJ1-6, with D unclear. The germline V and J ends were trimmed by 6 bases and 4 bases, with 16 bases remaining between them. The CDR3 has 16 residues. In nucleotides, the CDR3 is TGTGCCAGCAGCCCCATGGCGGATTCATATAATTCACCCCTCCACTTT. The encoded protein is CASSPMADSYNSPLHF.

This clonotype was counted between two and nine times. This sequence joins TRBV10-2 and TRBJ2-7; 8 positions agree with TRBD1. CDR1 and CDR2 from the germline V gene are WSHSY and SAAADI. J gave up 4 bases and V 6 bases, and 11 bases lay outside the gene matches. The CDR3 has 15 residues. The CDR3 DNA reads as TGCGCCAGCAGAGGACTCAGGGGGCTTTGGTACGAGCAGTACTTC. The encoded protein is CASRGLRGLWYEQYF.